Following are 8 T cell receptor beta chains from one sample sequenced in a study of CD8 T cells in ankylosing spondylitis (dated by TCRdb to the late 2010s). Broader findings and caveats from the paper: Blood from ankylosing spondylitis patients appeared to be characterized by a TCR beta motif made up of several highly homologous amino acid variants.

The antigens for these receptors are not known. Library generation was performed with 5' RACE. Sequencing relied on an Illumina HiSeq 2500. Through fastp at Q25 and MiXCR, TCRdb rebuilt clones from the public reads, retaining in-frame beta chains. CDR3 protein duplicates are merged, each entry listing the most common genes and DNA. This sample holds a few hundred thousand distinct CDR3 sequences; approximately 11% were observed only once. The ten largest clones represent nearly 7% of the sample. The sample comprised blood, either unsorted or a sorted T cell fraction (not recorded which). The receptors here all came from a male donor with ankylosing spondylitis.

Here the CDR3 reads CASFRAGENYGYTF. CDR3 bases: TGTGCCAGCTTTCGGGCAGGGGAGAACTATGGCTACACCTTC. The rearrangement uses TRBV6-1 and TRBJ1-2, with D possibly TRBD1 on 6 matching bases. Germline CDR1 and CDR2: MNHNS and SASEGT. The CDR3 extends over 14 amino acids. Between the trimmed V and J ends, which lost 8 bases and 2 bases, there was a span of 15 bases.

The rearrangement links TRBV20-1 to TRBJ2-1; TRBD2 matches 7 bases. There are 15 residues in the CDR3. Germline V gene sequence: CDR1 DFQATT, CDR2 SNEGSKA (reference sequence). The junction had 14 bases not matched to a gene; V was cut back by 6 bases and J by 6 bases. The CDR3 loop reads CSARVVAGSSNEQFF. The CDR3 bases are TGCAGTGCCCGAGTCGTAGCGGGTTCTTCCAATGAGCAGTTCTTC.

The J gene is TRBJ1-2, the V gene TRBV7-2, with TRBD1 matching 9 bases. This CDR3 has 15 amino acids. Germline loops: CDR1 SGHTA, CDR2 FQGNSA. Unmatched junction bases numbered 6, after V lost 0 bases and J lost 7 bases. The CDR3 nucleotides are TGTGCCAGCAGCTTAGCCCGGGACAGGGTGCGTGGCTACACCTTC. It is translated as CASSLARDRVRGYTF.

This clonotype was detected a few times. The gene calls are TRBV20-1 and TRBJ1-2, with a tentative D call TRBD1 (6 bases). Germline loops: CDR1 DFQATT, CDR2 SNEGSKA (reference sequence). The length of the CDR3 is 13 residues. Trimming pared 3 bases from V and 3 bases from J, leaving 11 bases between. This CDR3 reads CSASRGRDYGYTF. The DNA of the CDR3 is TGCAGTGCTAGTCGGGGGCGCGACTATGGCTACACCTTC.

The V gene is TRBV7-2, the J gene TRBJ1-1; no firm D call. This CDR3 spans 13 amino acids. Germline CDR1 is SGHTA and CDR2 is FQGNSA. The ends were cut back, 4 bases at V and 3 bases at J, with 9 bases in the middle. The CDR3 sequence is CASSSVGYTEAFF. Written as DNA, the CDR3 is TGTGCCAGCAGCTCCGTGGGATACACTGAAGCTTTCTTT.

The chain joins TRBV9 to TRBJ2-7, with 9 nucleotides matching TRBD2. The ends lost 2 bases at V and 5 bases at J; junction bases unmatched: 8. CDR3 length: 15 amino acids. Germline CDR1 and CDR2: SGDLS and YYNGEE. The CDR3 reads CASSVLGTSIHEQYF. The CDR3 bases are TGTGCCAGCAGCGTCCTCGGGACTAGCATCCACGAGCAGTACTTC.

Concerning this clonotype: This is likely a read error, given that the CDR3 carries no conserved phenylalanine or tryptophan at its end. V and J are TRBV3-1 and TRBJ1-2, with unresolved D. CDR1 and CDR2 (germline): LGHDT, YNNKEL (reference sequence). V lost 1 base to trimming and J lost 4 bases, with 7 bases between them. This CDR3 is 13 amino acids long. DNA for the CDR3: TGTGCCAGCAGCCAAGTTGCGGGCTATGGCTACACCTTA. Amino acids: CASSQVAGYGYTL.

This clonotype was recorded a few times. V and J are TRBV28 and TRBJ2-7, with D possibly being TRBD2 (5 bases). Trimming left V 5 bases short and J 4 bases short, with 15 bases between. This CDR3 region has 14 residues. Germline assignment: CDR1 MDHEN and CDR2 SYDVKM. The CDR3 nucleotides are TGTGCCAGCAGTGGACGCTCGGGGAGATACGAGCAGTACGTC. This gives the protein CASSGRSGRYEQYV.